This T cell receptor (beta chain) derives from a study of blood T cells in healthy people across ages. A second about 7 to 11 cycle PCR used barcoded and J-beta primers. A 12-random-nucleotide template-switch adaptor tagged each cDNA molecule. Each CDR3 protein gets one entry after TCRdb re-called the 5' RACE reads with MiXCR. The sample holds 1.5 million to 2 million distinct CDR3 sequences, roughly two fifths seen once. Regarding this clonotype: The antigen remains unidentified.

Germline V gene lookup returns CDR1 LGHNA and CDR2 YNFKEQ. The V end lost 6 bases, the J end lost 3 bases, and 17 bases lay between the germline ends. The CDR3 has 15 amino acids. Study-level results: Age brought a roughly linear fall in TCR beta diversity measured per million T cells.

Sequenced sample: blood. This clonotype was sampled from a human donor in good health. The J gene is TRBJ1-1, the V gene TRBV4-2; D possibly corresponds to TRBD1 (5 bases). The chain's CDR3 is CASSEKGIGDTEAFF. In nucleotides, the CDR3 is TGTGCCAGCAGTGAGAAGGGGATCGGGGACACTGAAGCTTTCTTT.